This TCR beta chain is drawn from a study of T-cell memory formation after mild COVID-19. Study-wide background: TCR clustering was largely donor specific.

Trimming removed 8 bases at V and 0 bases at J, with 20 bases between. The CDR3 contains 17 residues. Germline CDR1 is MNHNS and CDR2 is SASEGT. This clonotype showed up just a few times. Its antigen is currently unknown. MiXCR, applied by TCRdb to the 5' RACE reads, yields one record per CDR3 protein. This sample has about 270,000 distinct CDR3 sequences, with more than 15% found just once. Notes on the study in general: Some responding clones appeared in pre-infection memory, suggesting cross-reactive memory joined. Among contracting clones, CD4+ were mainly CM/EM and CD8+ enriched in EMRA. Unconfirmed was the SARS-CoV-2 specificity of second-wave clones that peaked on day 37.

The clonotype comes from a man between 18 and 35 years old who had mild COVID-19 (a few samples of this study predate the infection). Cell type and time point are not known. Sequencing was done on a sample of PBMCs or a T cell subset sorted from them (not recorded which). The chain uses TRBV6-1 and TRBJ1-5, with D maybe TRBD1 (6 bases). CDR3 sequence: CASRAGRAGDSNQPQHF. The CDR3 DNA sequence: TGTGCCAGCCGGGCCGGCAGGGCAGGGGATAGCAATCAGCCCCAGCATTTT.